The entry below describes one T cell receptor (beta chain). The antigen remains undetermined. Germline CDR1 and CDR2: SNHLY and FYNNEI. The CDR3 runs 17 residues. Trimming cost V 4 bases and J 13 bases; bases outside gene matches: 19. Patients chosen for sequencing had shown CD8+CD57+ cell expansion by flow cytometry. This sample is part of a study of CD8+CD57+ T cells in acquired aplastic anemia. About the research overall: On average, sorted CD4+ and CD8+ cells gave around 3 ug of DNA. Overall study findings and caveats: Both patients and controls carried the same twenty-nine CD8+ CDR3 sequences.

Using genomic DNA as the template, TCR beta VDJ and CDR3 profiling was carried out. TCRdb used MiXCR to reprocess the reads, holding one entry per CDR3 protein. The sample has approximately 200,000 distinct CDR3 sequences; 40% to 60% are singletons. Sequenced material: sorted CD4+, CD8+, or CD8+CD57+ T cells (not recorded which) from PBMCs. The chain uses TRBV2 and TRBJ1-6, with 7 bases that match TRBD1. This clonotype was sampled from a human donor with aplastic anemia. In DNA, the CDR3 is TGTGCCAGCAGTGGATCTTATCGGGGACAGCTCCGGGATCCCCTCCACTTT. Its protein is CASSGSYRGQLRDPLHF.